The 16 T cell receptor beta chains in this list originate from one sample, sequenced in a study of T cell responses to AZD1222 COVID-19 vaccine. Clones were read by immunoSEQ multiplex PCR, and TCRdb kept only the in-frame ones, dropping some. The repertoire has 110,000 to 150,000 clones, 92% of them found once; the top ten carry 2.5% to 4%. Here the sequenced sample was peripheral blood, taken 28 days after the second AZD1222 dose. These TCRs come from an adult who received the AZD1222 COVID-19 vaccine.

To note about this clone: The sample contains more than one DNA sequence encoding this CDR3. The gene calls are TRBV20-1 and TRBJ1-1; no clear D. Germline V gene data show CDR1 as DFQATT and CDR2 as SNEGSKA (reference sequence). This CDR3 contains 13 residues. Trimming cost V 3 bases and J 1 base, with 9 bases left between them. The CDR3 DNA reads TGCAGTGCTAGTCCTCAGCCGAACACTGAAGCTTTCTTT. Translating gives CSASPQPNTEAFF.

The chain couples TRBV27 to TRBJ1-2; D remains ambiguous. The germline CDR1 and CDR2 sequences are MNHEY and SMNVEV (reference sequence). V shed 3 bases and J shed 7 bases, with 12 bases lying between them. The CDR3 sequence is 13 residues long. The CDR3 protein is CASSFQGSSGYTF. The CDR3 DNA is TGTGCCAGCAGTTTTCAAGGCAGCAGTGGCTACACCTTC.

In regard to this clone: At the DNA level, this CDR3 is encoded by other sequences in the same sample as well. The chain employs TRBV20-1 and TRBJ1-2, with a possible D match to TRBD1 (6 bases). The CDR3 loop spans 11 amino acids. Germline V lookup: CDR1 DFQATT, CDR2 SNEGSKA (reference sequence). The V end lost 6 bases, the J end lost 7 bases, and 12 bases lay between the germline ends. In DNA, the CDR3 is TGCAGTGCCCCCCAGGGGCGTGGCTACACCTTC. As protein: CSAPQGRGYTF.

J is TRBJ2-7 and V is TRBV28; the match to TRBD2 covers 7 bases. Trimming removed 6 bases from V and 3 bases from J; junction bases left unmatched: 5. The CDR3 sequence is 13 residues long. CDR1 and CDR2 from the germline V gene are MDHEN and SYDVKM. CDR3 coding DNA: TGTGCCAGCAGCGCTAGCGGTTACTACGAGCAGTACTTC. It yields the protein CASSASGYYEQYF.

This chain links TRBV9 with TRBJ1-1; D is undetermined. V shed 4 bases and J shed 5 bases, with 12 bases lying between them. This CDR3 has 13 amino acids. From germline, CDR1 is SGDLS and CDR2 YYNGEE. The CDR3 coding sequence is TGTGCCAGCAGCCCTCGCGGGCAGACTGAAGCTTTCTTT. Its translation is CASSPRGQTEAFF.

The V call is TRBV10-3, the J call TRBJ1-4, with 9 bases matching TRBD1. The CDR3 runs 15 residues. Trimming took 5 bases from V and 6 from J; bases not matched to a gene: 7. Looked up from germline, CDR1 is ENHRY and CDR2 is SYGVKD. The CDR3: CAISRGQGRDEKLFF. CDR3 nucleotide sequence: TGTGCCATCAGTCGGGGACAGGGAAGGGATGAAAAACTGTTTTTT.

This chain connects TRBV5-1 to TRBJ2-1, with D maybe TRBD2 (5 bases). The CDR3 spans 17 residues. Germline loops: CDR1 SGHRS, CDR2 YFSETQ. The V end was cut by 5 bases, the J end by 12 bases, with 30 bases between. The CDR3 spells CASRSTVLADSGAGQFF. The CDR3 bases are TGCGCCAGCAGGTCTACTGTTCTAGCTGATTCAGGCGCGGGGCAGTTCTTC.

This rearrangement joins TRBV9 to TRBJ2-2; TRBD2 is a possible D gene (5 bases). Germline V gives CDR1 SGDLS, CDR2 YYNGEE. The CDR3 has 17 amino acids. Trimming removed 0 bases from V and 5 bases from J, with 17 bases in between. DNA for the CDR3: TGTGCCAGCAGCGTAGAGGAAGCGCGGGTCTTTACCGGGGAGCTGTTTTTT. Translating it yields CASSVEEARVFTGELFF.

In DNA, the CDR3 is TGCGCCAGCAGCCAAGACAGGGGGATTTTCTATGGCTACACCTTC. It specifies CASSQDRGIFYGYTF. The chain couples TRBV4-3 to TRBJ1-2; 7 bases line up with TRBD1. The CDR3 is made up of 15 amino acids. CDR1 is LGHNA and CDR2 is YSLEER in the germline V gene. V shed 0 bases and J 4 bases; nucleotides not matched to a gene: 5.

V is TRBV5-1 and J is TRBJ1-3, with D possibly matching TRBD1 (6 bases). The CDR3 runs 14 residues. Germline-derived CDR1 and CDR2 are SGHRS and YFSETQ. Trimming shortened V by 4 bases and J by 2 bases, and 10 bases separated the two germline ends. In DNA, the CDR3 is TGCGCCAGCAGCATAACAGGGACTGGAAACACCATATATTTT. This gives the protein CASSITGTGNTIYF.

This chain joins TRBV6-5 and TRBJ2-5, with D unclear. The CDR3 is 12 residues long. The V gene lost 10 bases and the J gene lost 0 bases, with 9 bases spanning the gap. Per the germline V gene, CDR1 is MNHEY and CDR2 is SVGAGI. The CDR3 bases are TGTGCCACCTCACCTAACCAAGAGACCCAGTACTTC. Protein product: CATSPNQETQYF.

In its sample, this clone was seen once. J is TRBJ2-7 and V is TRBV9, with D maybe TRBD1 (5 bases). V was trimmed by 0 bases and J by 3 bases, leaving 10 bases between them. Germline V CDR1 and CDR2: SGDLS, YYNGEE. The CDR3 loop spans 14 amino acids. The CDR3 spells CASSVEVGVYEQYF. The CDR3 DNA follows: TGTGCCAGCAGCGTAGAAGTAGGGGTCTACGAGCAGTACTTC.

With respect to this clone: Other nucleotide sequences from this sample produce the same CDR3. The CDR3 nucleotides are TGTGCCAGCAGCGTAGATTCGAACTATGGCTACACCTTC. Its protein is CASSVDSNYGYTF. The chain employs TRBV9 and TRBJ1-2, with unresolved D. The V end lost 0 bases, the J end lost 2 bases, and 5 bases lay between the germline ends. CDR3 size: 13 residues. CDR1 is SGDLS and CDR2 is YYNGEE in the germline V gene.

This clone was found once. The chain uses TRBV6-5 and TRBJ1-1, with D unclear. V lost 6 bases, J lost 5 bases, and 10 bases lay in between. CDR1 MNHEY and CDR2 SVGAGI come from the germline V gene. The CDR3 extends over 12 amino acids. The CDR3 sequence is CASSTGRTEAFF. CDR3 sequence (DNA): TGTGCCAGCAGCACCGGTAGGACTGAAGCTTTCTTT.

The DNA for the CDR3 is TGTGCCAGCTTACCGCAGGGGGCCGGGCAGCCCCAGCATTTT. This gives the protein CASLPQGAGQPQHF. The chain is built from TRBV2 and TRBJ1-5; 8 bases fit TRBD1. Trimming removed 8 bases from V and 7 bases from J; junction bases left unmatched: 10. Germline V gene lookup returns CDR1 SNHLY and CDR2 FYNNEI. The CDR3 loop spans 14 amino acids.

This clone was observed once. The chain couples TRBV28 to TRBJ1-1; 8 bases fit TRBD1. With 5 bases clipped from V and 5 bases from J, the junction kept 4 bases outside the gene matches. CDR3 length equals 13 residues. The germline V gene encodes CDR1 MDHEN and CDR2 SYDVKM. The CDR3 DNA is TGTGCCAGCAGTCTACAGGGGGGGACTGAAGCTTTCTTT. Its protein is CASSLQGGTEAFF.